This T cell receptor beta chain derives from a study of cytomegalovirus exposure and HLA in healthy donors. Study-wide results and caveats: The study recorded 150 to 200 TCR beta chains that were cytomegalovirus-associated.

PCR was performed using 60 Vbeta and 13 Jbeta primers. Measured with immunoSEQ multiplex PCR; TCRdb has only the in-frame clones, and not every one. The sample has 200,000 to 250,000 clones; around 80% are singletons. Germline V gene lookup returns CDR1 GTSNPN and CDR2 SVGIG (reference sequence). V lost 3 bases and J 6 bases, leaving 11 bases between the germline ends. CDR3 length: 12 residues. Comments on this clone: Antigen specificity is unknown.

Donors had nominal health at sampling but likely had unrecorded immune exposures. Sequenced: PBMCs. The sequence came from a woman aged 40 to 55 in good health and CMV-seronegative. This chain joins TRBV30 and TRBJ1-2, with D tentatively TRBD1 (5 bases). The CDR3 DNA reads TGTGCCTGGAGCGCGGGACCTCATGGCTACACCTTC. Its protein is CAWSAGPHGYTF.